This TCR beta chain derives from a study of regulatory T cells in long-lasting Graves disease (dated by TCRdb to about 2021). Some background on the complete study: In the newly diagnosed Graves' disease group, patients had been taking antithyroid drugs for less than 3 months. Persistent Graves' disease patients were compared with newly diagnosed Graves' disease patients by peripheral blood TCR sequencing and RNA sequencing. The study was conducted in China and was registered as a clinical trial. A total of 35 or so samples underwent TCR sequencing: 13 from persistent and approximately 20 from newly diagnosed Graves' disease patients. The investigation overall reported the following: Only the TCR beta chain was sequenced and analyzed. Preferential use of TRBV28, TRBJ1-2 and TRBJ2-5 was observed in persistent disease, whereas TRBV20-1 and TRBJ2-1 were favored in newly diagnosed disease. The small sample size was acknowledged by the authors as a limitation that may reduce accuracy. Compared with newly diagnosed patients, patients with persistent Graves' disease had lower TCR Shannon entropy and fewer highly expanded clones, which suggests clonal expansion. Only peripheral blood was studied, because thyroid tissue, the primary lesion, was inaccessible. A larger number of public clonotypes was shared among persistent patients (around 2,500) than among newly diagnosed patients (around 970).

Library preparation employed multiplex PCR. The listed sequencing device is Illumina HiSeq 4000. CDR3 regions were amplified by Arm-PCR with iRepertoire HTBI primers to construct TCR beta libraries. Gel purification was performed on PCR products prior to sequencing. Under the source paper's analysis protocol: A total of fewer than 70 TRBV and 14 TRBJ segments were identified across samples and were used for gene usage analysis of CDR3 amino acid clonotypes. Filtered high-quality paired reads were merged into contigs using COPE and FqMerger. Contigs were aligned with BLAST to IMGT TRBV, TRBD and TRBJ reference genes, and CDR3 was defined per IMGT. Highly expanded clones were defined as clonotypes with a frequency above 0.1%. Repertoire diversity was measured by Shannon entropy, and V-J evenness by the Gini coefficient. A clonotype was considered public if more than one individual shared it. TCRdb's own reprocessing of the public reads used fastp at Q25 and MiXCR and kept productive beta chains. Every entry covers one CDR3 protein and lists the most common genes and DNA from its rows. V and J calls and clone size were set by TCRdb, not the authors. The sample data list about 420,000 distinct CDR3 sequences, and 15% to 20% of these were observed just once. About a quarter of the sample is in the top ten clones.

Reading the label with the study, this specimen's time point is: newly diagnosed GD, antithyroid drugs for less than 3 months. For both TCR sequencing and RNA sequencing, RNA was extracted from PBMCs in TRIzol. The diagnosis of Graves' disease was made according to American Thyroid Association guidelines. Patients were recruited from an endocrinology department in Xi'an, China. Each patient gave approximately 10 milliliters of peripheral blood, collected in an EDTA anticoagulant tube. Ficoll Paque Plus density gradient separation was used to isolate PBMCs, and no additional T cell sorting was done. RNA quality was checked with an Agilent 2100 Bioanalyzer and agarose gel, and concentration with a NanoDrop 2000. This clonotype was detected many times. Its antigen is unknown. No base-level quality is on record; no much larger clone is a single base apart. V is reduced by 4 bases and J by 0 bases, leaving a spacing of 19 bases between them. There are 17 amino acids in the CDR3, from cysteine to phenylalanine inclusive. Kept here is only the CDR3 DNA, which spans 51 bases and is read in frame from base 1. In the germline V gene, CDR1 corresponds to SGHAT and CDR2 to FQNNGV.

Separately, the same data were catalogued under a study of T cells in Graves' hyperthyroidism and ophthalmopathy. The second investigation adds: Stable Graves' hyperthyroidism was defined as the absence of progression to ophthalmopathy over 18 months of follow-up. The hyperthyroidism patients were between 18 and 65 years old and newly diagnosed, with a disease duration of less than 2 months. Patients with uncontrolled infections, other autoimmune diseases, pregnancy or lactation were excluded. Clinical symptoms, serum thyroxine and TRAb, thyroid ultrasound, and orbital computed tomography formed the basis for the diagnoses. The first round of RT-PCR for the TCR CDR3 was performed with the HTBI primer set and the Qiagen OneStep RT-PCR kit. Most expanded thyroid clonotypes (frequency above 0.001) were also found in blood, which suggests that blood repertoires may mirror thyroid immune responses. A model built on a 13 V-J signature distinguished ophthalmopathy from stable hyperthyroidism, reaching around 88% sensitivity and about 81% specificity in cross-validation and 80%/75% in testing. In validation, the model predicted progression to ophthalmopathy with approximately 69% sensitivity and approximately 74% specificity, a median of 6.5 months before onset. TCR V-J signatures able to tell the groups apart were searched for in a discovery cohort of 100 patients, of whom roughly 42 had Graves' ophthalmopathy and more than 55 had stable Graves' hyperthyroidism. Prospective prediction of ophthalmopathy was tested in an independent validation cohort consisting of 18 hyperthyroidism patients and approximately 16 patients who later progressed to ophthalmopathy. The 75 to 100 discovery patients were randomly split 7:3 into training and test sets. The study also compared thyroid tissue and blood T-cell repertoires from about 6 Graves' hyperthyroidism patients. After sampling, hyperthyroidism patients received methimazole starting at 30 mg daily, and ophthalmopathy patients received high-dose intravenous methylprednisolone. Libraries were constructed in a second round of multiplex PCR, after which size selection and purification were carried out. Paired-end sequencing of the libraries was performed with 100 bp reads on an Illumina HiSeq2000. Raw data were processed with SOAPnuke, discarding reads with adapters, uncalled bases, mean Phred below 15, or no exact constant-primer or identifier match. High-quality paired reads were merged using COPE v1.2.5, and each unique nucleotide sequence was defined as a clonotype. MiTCR v1.1 was used to align clonotypes to the IMGT TRBV, TRBD and TRBJ reference segments. The analysis included only V-J combinations with a frequency above 0.0001, which together covered approximately 99% of the repertoires. A TCS score was defined as the ratio of F50 (clonal expansion) to E x V (chaos), with BLOSUM62-based TCRdist applied between CDR3 peptides within each V-J. Welch's t-statistics and random forest reduced 450 to 600 V-J features to fewer than 15, which were used in a naive Bayes classifier (R e1071). No statistical method was used to set the sample size in advance, and investigators knew the group allocation. The paper describes TCR Vbeta CDR3 sequencing of 135 peripheral blood samples, made up of around 41 ophthalmopathy patients, roughly 80 hyperthyroidism patients and 17 progressor patients.

This clonotype was sampled from a woman in her late teens or twenties with Graves disease. Donor details come from another sample of the same person, matched by shared clones. The sequenced sample was peripheral blood mononuclear cells (PBMCs), obtained at new diagnosis, from a patient treated with antithyroid drugs. In this chain, TRBV11-2 is recombined with TRBJ2-7; a tentative D match to TRBD2 spans 6 bases. The CDR3 corresponds to CASSSRLANYHSYEQYF. The DNA reads TGTGCCAGCAGCTCCCGGCTAGCGAATTACCACTCCTACGAGCAGTACTTC.